These 28 T cell receptor beta chains were all obtained from the same sample, sequenced in a study of blood T cell repertoires in COVID-19. Only in-frame clones appear in the TCRdb table, and some are missing; sequencing was by immunoSEQ multiplex PCR. This table holds 150,000 to 200,000 clones, more than 80% found once. The sequencing sample was made of PBMCs or T cells enriched from blood (not recorded which). Receptors originate from a man in his fifties or sixties who had recovered from COVID-19.

The chain links TRBV5-1 to TRBJ2-7; D may be TRBD1 (6 bases). V lost 0 bases to trimming and J lost 1 base, with 11 bases between them. This CDR3 is built from 15 residues. The germline CDR1 and CDR2 sequences are SGHRS and YFSETQ. The chain's CDR3 is CASSLETGVSYEQYF. The CDR3 nucleotides are TGCGCCAGCAGCTTGGAGACAGGCGTTTCCTACGAGCAGTACTTC.

This clone appeared a single time. The genes are TRBV28 and TRBJ2-5; D not certain. The CDR3 consists of 13 residues. With 5 bases removed from V and 1 base from J, the gap between germline ends came to 8 bases. Germline V gene sequence: CDR1 MDHEN, CDR2 SYDVKM. The CDR3 DNA follows: TGTGCCAGCAGTCCTAGTTTCCAAGAGACCCAGTACTTC. Translating gives CASSPSFQETQYF.

The CDR3, as DNA: TGTGCCAGCAGTAGACAGGGCAGCTCCTACGAGCAGTACTTC. It specifies CASSRQGSSYEQYF. The chain couples TRBV6-5 to TRBJ2-7; TRBD1 agrees at 7 bases. V gave up 5 bases and J gave up 0 bases; unmatched junction bases: 4. The germline V gene encodes CDR1 MNHEY and CDR2 SVGAGI. This CDR3 comprises 14 residues.

In its sample, this clone was seen once. The V call is TRBV11-2, the J call TRBJ2-2, with D possibly TRBD2 on 7 matching bases. CDR1 and CDR2 (germline): SGHAT, FQNNGV. The CDR3 covers 16 residues. V was clipped by 3 bases and J by 5 bases, with 16 bases between them. The CDR3 here is CASSLDGGALTGELFF. In DNA form, the CDR3 reads TGTGCCAGCAGCTTGGATGGGGGGGCCCTTACCGGGGAGCTGTTTTTT.

V and J are TRBV7-3 and TRBJ1-6; tentatively, D is TRBD1 (6 bases). CDR1 is SGHTA, CDR2 FQGTGA, per germline. CDR3 size: 15 residues. The V and J ends lost 4 bases and 7 bases respectively, with 14 bases between them. CDR3 region: CASSYSGHGNSPLHF. The CDR3, as DNA: TGTGCCAGCAGCTATTCGGGACACGGAAATTCACCCCTCCACTTT. Full variable domain (rest looked up from reference TRBV7-3 and TRBJ1-6): GAGVSQTPSNKVTEKGKYVELRCDPISGHTALYWYRQSLGQGPEFLIYFQGTGAADDSGLPNDRFFAVRPEGSVSTLKIQRTERGDSAVYLCASSYSGHGNSPLHFGNGTRLTVT.

There are a few counts of this clone. V is TRBV19 and J is TRBJ1-2; TRBD1 matches at 7 bases. The CDR3 runs to 15 residues. Trimming removed 7 bases from V and 3 bases from J; junction bases left unmatched: 11. Germline CDR1 reads LNHDA; CDR2 reads SQIVND (reference sequence). The CDR3: CASNPAQGVYYGYTF. The DNA for the CDR3 is TGTGCCAGTAACCCCGCCCAGGGGGTGTACTATGGCTACACCTTC. Together with reference TRBV19 and TRBJ1-2, the CDR3 gives the full variable domain: DGGITQSPKYLFRKEGQNVTLSCEQNLNHDAMYWYRQDPGQGLRLIYYSQIVNDFQKGDIAEGYSVSREKKESFPLTVTSAQKNPTAFYLCASNPAQGVYYGYTFGSGTRLTVV.

The chain couples TRBV7-9 to TRBJ2-7; 9 nucleotides match TRBD2. Trimming took 2 bases from V and 2 from J; bases not matched to a gene: 7. CDR1 is SEHNR, CDR2 FQNEAQ, per germline (reference sequence). This CDR3 spans 16 amino acids. CDR3 nucleotides: TGTGCCAGCAGCTTAAGGGCTAGCGGGGACCCCTACGAGCAGTACTTC. Translation gives CASSLRASGDPYEQYF. Based on the CDR3 plus reference TRBV7-9 and TRBJ2-7, the full variable domain is DTGVSQNPRHKITKRGQNVTFRCDPISEHNRLYWYRQTLGQGPEFLTYFQNEAQLEKSRLLSDRFSAERPKGSFSTLEIQRTEQGDSAMYLCASSLRASGDPYEQYFGPGTRLTVT.

V usage is TRBV21-1 and J usage is TRBJ1-6; the table's D gene call, TRBD1, was not cross checked with the DNA. TRBV21-1 is an annotated pseudogene. This CDR3 comprises 14 residues. CDR3 sequence (DNA): TGTGCCAGCAGCCTAAAAAACAGGGGTTCACCCCTCCACTTT. Protein: CASSLKNRGSPLHF.

The gene calls are TRBV12-5 and TRBJ1-1; tentatively, D is TRBD1 (6 bases). This CDR3 is built from 12 residues. Deletions cut 6 bases from V and 8 bases from J, with 13 bases between. CDR1 LGHNT and CDR2 FRNRAP come from the germline V gene. CDR3 coding DNA: TGTGCTAGTGGAATAACAGGGCTCGAAGCTTTCTTT. It is translated as CASGITGLEAFF.

In this sample, this clone turned up once. The chain recombines TRBV4-1 with TRBJ2-2; D gene uncertain. Germline V lookup: CDR1 MGHRA, CDR2 YSYEKL. Trimming stripped 1 base from V and 7 bases from J, with 7 bases between. CDR3 length: 13 residues. The CDR3 bases are TGCGCCAGCAGCCAAGGTACATTCGGGGAGCTGTTTTTT. This translates into CASSQGTFGELFF.

The gene calls are TRBV7-2 and TRBJ2-5, with D possibly being TRBD2 (6 bases). The CDR3 has 16 residues. V dropped 0 bases and J dropped 5 bases, with 16 bases sitting between them. Germline CDR1 reads SGHTA; CDR2 reads FQGNSA. CDR3 sequence: CASSLARRGSGETQYF. In DNA form, the CDR3 reads TGTGCCAGCAGCTTAGCCCGTCGGGGGAGCGGTGAGACCCAGTACTTC.

V is TRBV18 and J is TRBJ2-4, with unresolved D. The CDR3 covers 17 residues. Trimming took 2 bases from V and 1 from J, leaving 15 bases between them. CDR1 and CDR2 (germline): KGHSH, LQKENI. In DNA form, the CDR3 reads TGTGCCAGCTCACCATCGATTGTGGGCAGGGCCAAAAACATTCAGTACTTC. Protein: CASSPSIVGRAKNIQYF.

The V and J genes are TRBV5-1 and TRBJ1-6, with TRBD1 matching 9 bases. Germline lookup yields CDR1 SGHRS and CDR2 YFSETQ. This CDR3 is 14 amino acids long. Trimming at V came to 7 bases and at J to 9 bases, leaving 8 bases not matched to a gene. For the CDR3, the DNA is TGCGCCAGCCGTCCGGGACAGGGAGGTTCACCCCTCCACTTT. Translated: CASRPGQGGSPLHF. The variable domain in full, completed from reference TRBV5-1 and TRBJ1-6, reads KAGVTQTPRYLIKTRGQQVTLSCSPISGHRSVSWYQQTPGQGLQFLFEYFSETQRNKGNFPGRFSGRQFSNSRSEMNVSTLELGDSALYLCASRPGQGGSPLHFGNGTRLTVT.

The J gene is TRBJ2-1, the V gene TRBV11-3, with D possibly TRBD1 on 5 matching bases. The V end lost 1 base, the J end lost 15 bases, and 13 bases lay between the germline ends. The CDR3 is 12 residues long. Germline CDR1 SGHNT, CDR2 YENEEA. The CDR3 coding sequence is TGTGCCAGCAGCTTAGGGTGGGGCGAGGTGTTCTTC. This encodes CASSLGWGEVFF.

The chain carries TRBV2 and TRBJ1-5; TRBD1 is a possible D gene (6 bases). The CDR3 is made up of 15 amino acids. In germline, CDR1 is SNHLY, CDR2 FYNNEI. V shed 8 bases and J shed 5 bases, with 19 bases lying between them. The CDR3 nucleotides are TGTGCCAGCTCAAAGCGGGGGGGCTACCATCAGCCCCAGCATTTT. This translates into CASSKRGGYHQPQHF. The variable domain in full, completed from reference TRBV2 and TRBJ1-5, reads EPEVTQTPSHQVTQMGQEVILRCVPISNHLYFYWYRQILGQKVEFLVSFYNNEISEKSEIFDDQFSVERPDGSNFTLKIRSTKLEDSAMYFCASSKRGGYHQPQHFGDGTRLSIL.

V is TRBV5-6 and J is TRBJ1-3; 9 bases fit TRBD1. The germline gives CDR1 SGHDT, CDR2 YYEEEE. The length of the CDR3 is 15 residues. J lost 4 bases, V lost 4 bases, and 6 bases had no gene match. The CDR3 here is CASSLGQGYGNTIYF. The CDR3 DNA is TGTGCCAGCAGCCTGGGACAGGGTTACGGAAACACCATATATTTT.

The genes are TRBV19 and TRBJ2-1; perhaps TRBD1 as D (6 bases). This CDR3 contains 15 residues. Germline V lookup: CDR1 LNHDA, CDR2 SQIVND (reference sequence). Deletions cut 6 bases from V and 0 bases from J, with 12 bases between. CDR3 DNA sequence: TGTGCCAGTAGCTGGGACATTAGCTCCTACAATGAGCAGTTCTTC. Amino acids: CASSWDISSYNEQFF.

V is TRBV20-1 and J is TRBJ1-1; 8 nucleotides agree with TRBD1. This CDR3 contains 11 residues. Germline V gives CDR1 DFQATT, CDR2 SNEGSKA (reference sequence). The trim removed 6 bases at V and 11 bases at J, leaving 8 bases unmatched. In nucleotides, the CDR3 is TGCAGTGCGCAGACAGGGGATTACGCTTTCTTT. Encoded protein: CSAQTGDYAFF.

The rearrangement uses TRBV30 and TRBJ1-1; no definite D call. This CDR3 spans 15 amino acids. The V end lost 2 bases, the J end lost 0 bases, and 13 bases lay between the germline ends. Germline CDR1 reads GTSNPN; CDR2 reads SVGIG (reference sequence). In DNA, the CDR3 is TGTGCCTGGAGTCGACCCGGCGGGATGAACACTGAAGCTTTCTTT. Encoded protein: CAWSRPGGMNTEAFF.

This chain uses TRBV7-9 with TRBJ1-4; D not resolved. The CDR3 is 11 residues long. Trimming removed 5 bases from V and 11 bases from J, with 9 bases in between. Germline-derived CDR1 and CDR2 are SEHNR and FQNEAQ (reference sequence). The CDR3 DNA reads TGTGCCAGCAGCCAAGACTTCAAACTGTTTTTT. This sequence encodes CASSQDFKLFF.

J is TRBJ2-5 and V is TRBV24-1; a possible D gene is TRBD1 (6 bases). Germline CDR1 is KGHDR and CDR2 is SFDVKD. Trimming removed 0 bases at V and 1 base at J, with 11 bases between. The CDR3 extends over 16 amino acids. This CDR3 reads CATSDLLEGGQETQYF. CDR3 coding DNA: TGTGCCACCAGTGATTTGCTTGAAGGGGGCCAAGAGACCCAGTACTTC.

V usage is TRBV5-1 and J usage is TRBJ2-3; D is ambiguous. Germline lookup yields CDR1 SGHRS and CDR2 YFSETQ. Between the trimmed V and J ends, which lost 6 bases and 5 bases, there was a span of 13 bases. This CDR3 contains 13 residues. CDR3 DNA sequence: TGCGCCAGCACCATAAACTCGGGAGATACGCAGTATTTT. Encoded protein: CASTINSGDTQYF.

The J gene is TRBJ2-7, the V gene TRBV6-2 or TRBV6-3, with 11 bases that match TRBD2. Germline trimming cut 0 bases from V and 5 bases from J; bases unmatched to any gene: 6. This CDR3 spans 16 amino acids. In germline, CDR1 is MNHEY, CDR2 SVGEGT. CDR3 DNA: TGTGCCAGCAGTTACTCGAGGCCTAGCGGGGGGAACGAGCAGTACTTC. Protein sequence: CASSYSRPSGGNEQYF.

The CDR3 reads CAIRAGQGKLFF. The CDR3 DNA sequence: TGTGCCATCAGGGCCGGACAGGGAAAACTGTTTTTT. The rearrangement uses TRBV10-3 and TRBJ1-4; 8 bases map to TRBD1. This CDR3 spans 12 amino acids. Losses at the gene ends were 6 bases for V and 10 bases for J; bases not matched to a gene: 4. Germline CDR1 is ENHRY and CDR2 is SYGVKD.

This clone came up a few times. The CDR3 sequence is CASSVVDSYGYTF. Written as DNA, the CDR3 is TGTGCCAGCAGCGTAGTGGACAGCTATGGCTACACCTTC. This chain links TRBV9 with TRBJ1-2; D might be TRBD1 (6 bases). The CDR3 totals 13 residues. Trimming stripped 0 bases from V and 4 bases from J, with 7 bases between. Germline V CDR1 and CDR2: SGDLS, YYNGEE.

The rearrangement uses TRBV18 and TRBJ1-4; D not certain. The CDR3 length is 16 residues. Trimming removed 4 bases from V and 0 bases from J, with 12 bases in between. The V gene's germline CDR1 is KGHSH and CDR2 LQKENI. The CDR3 loop reads CASSLVGRSTNEKLFF. DNA of the CDR3: TGTGCCAGCTCACTTGTAGGGAGGTCAACTAATGAAAAACTGTTTTTT.

The V and J genes are TRBV28 and TRBJ1-1, with unresolved D. In germline, CDR1 is MDHEN, CDR2 SYDVKM. The CDR3 spans 11 residues. The V gene lost 8 bases and the J gene lost 3 bases, with 7 bases spanning the gap. The CDR3 DNA follows: TGTGCCAGCGGCGGAGACACTGAAGCTTTCTTT. Amino acid sequence: CASGGDTEAFF.

The gene calls are TRBV4-1 and TRBJ2-1; D possibly corresponds to TRBD2 (5 bases). This CDR3 is 13 amino acids long. V was shortened by 1 base and J by 8 bases, with 9 bases between the two germline ends. Germline V CDR1 and CDR2: MGHRA, YSYEKL. CDR3 protein: CASSQGPGDEQFF. The DNA for the CDR3 is TGCGCCAGCAGCCAAGGTCCCGGGGATGAGCAGTTCTTC.